A selection of T cell receptor beta chains follows, all from one sample in a study of blood T cell repertoires in COVID-19. The table came from immunoSEQ multiplex PCR; TCRdb's copy has only in-frame clones and leaves some out. The sample has around 170,000 clones; roughly nine tenths are singletons. What was sequenced was peripheral blood. The receptors were sampled from a woman in her 70s with acute or convalescent COVID-19. The CDR3 runs from the conserved cysteine through the conserved F or W. The D gene is left open where the match is weak. A clone size is listed for some rows: how often the clone was seen (once, few, many), or a class if it is expanded.

V: TRBV4-3; size: .; D: TRBD2; J: TRBJ2-7; DNA: TGCGCCAGCAGCCAAGATAGGACTAGCGGGAGGGCCAAGCAGTACTTC; CDR3: CASSQDRTSGRAKQYF
V: TRBV5-4; size: .; D: .; J: TRBJ1-2; DNA: TGTGCCAGCAGCTTCCCCGGGGGGGACTATGGCTACACCTTC; CDR3: CASSFPGGDYGYTF
V: TRBV5-1; size: .; D: TRBD1; J: TRBJ1-2; DNA: TGCGCCAGCAGCGGAGGGACAGCAAGTTTTAACTATGGCTACACCTTC; CDR3: CASSGGTASFNYGYTF
V: TRBV6-1; size: .; D: .; J: TRBJ1-6; DNA: TGTGCCAGCAGTGAAGTTCCTCCACCCCTCCACTTT; CDR3: CASSEVPPPLHF
V: TRBV30; size: once; D: .; J: TRBJ1-5; DNA: TGTGCCTGGAGTGTACGTCAGAATCAGCCCCAGCATTTT; CDR3: CAWSVRQNQPQHF
V: TRBV28; size: .; D: .; J: TRBJ2-1; DNA: TGTGCCAGCAGTTTATTGCGGGATGAGCAGTTCTTC; CDR3: CASSLLRDEQFF
V: TRBV2; size: .; D: .; J: TRBJ2-1; DNA: TGTGCCAGCAGACAGGGTTCAGTGGGCAATGAGCAGTTCTTC; CDR3: CASRQGSVGNEQFF
V: TRBV28; size: .; D: TRBD2; J: TRBJ2-1; DNA: TGTGCCAGTCTAGCGGTAAGCTCCTACAATGAGCAGTTCTTC; CDR3: CASLAVSSYNEQFF
V: TRBV18; size: .; D: .; J: TRBJ2-3; DNA: TGTGCCAGCTCACCAACTGATACGCAGTATTTT; CDR3: CASSPTDTQYF
V: TRBV5-1; size: .; D: .; J: TRBJ2-7; DNA: TGCGCCAGCAGCGTAAGGACAGAAACCTACGAGCAGTACTTC; CDR3: CASSVRTETYEQYF
V: TRBV25-1; size: .; D: TRBD1; J: TRBJ1-4; DNA: TGTGCCAGCAGTAAAGGGACAGCCGGAGGTGAAAAACTGTTTTTT; CDR3: CASSKGTAGGEKLFF
V: TRBV6-1; size: .; D: TRBD1; J: TRBJ1-2; DNA: TGTGCCAGCAGTGCAGAGCAGACAGGGGGCGTAAGTGGCTACACCTTC; CDR3: CASSAEQTGGVSGYTF
V: TRBV18; size: .; D: TRBD1; J: TRBJ2-3; DNA: TGTGCCAGCTCATCCATAACCGGGACAGGGGTCTCAGATACGCAGTATTTT; CDR3: CASSSITGTGVSDTQYF
V: TRBV11-3; size: .; D: .; J: TRBJ2-1; DNA: TGTGCCAGCAGCCCTTCCTCCAGGGAAGGGTCCTACAATGAGCAGTTCTTC; CDR3: CASSPSSREGSYNEQFF
V: TRBV6-2/TRBV6-3; size: .; D: TRBD1; J: TRBJ2-6; DNA: TGTGCCAGCAGTGGGACAGGGCGGACCTCTGGGGCCAACGTCCTGACTTTC; CDR3: CASSGTGRTSGANVLTF
V: TRBV9; size: .; D: .; J: TRBJ2-5; DNA: TGTGCCAGCAGCCTCCGGTGGGGAGGTGGAGAGACCCAGTACTTC; CDR3: CASSLRWGGGETQYF
V: TRBV28; size: .; D: TRBD1; J: TRBJ1-1; DNA: TGTGCCAGCAGTTCCCGGACAGGGCTGGACACTGAAGCTTTCTTT; CDR3: CASSSRTGLDTEAFF
V: TRBV6-1; size: .; D: TRBD1; J: TRBJ1-5; DNA: TGTGCCAGCAGTGAAGGGACAGGGTTCGGTCAGCCCCAGCATTTT; CDR3: CASSEGTGFGQPQHF
V: TRBV20-1; size: .; D: .; J: TRBJ2-5; DNA: TGCAGTGCTATAAGGTCGGGGACCCAGTACTTC; CDR3: CSAIRSGTQYF
V: TRBV19; size: .; D: .; J: TRBJ1-4; DNA: TGTGCCAGTAGCCCTGGGACATCGGTCCTAAAACTGTTTTTT; CDR3: CASSPGTSVLKLFF
V: TRBV28; size: .; D: .; J: TRBJ2-1; DNA: TGTGCCAGCAGTTTACGGTGGAATGAGCAGTTCTTC; CDR3: CASSLRWNEQFF
V: TRBV28; size: .; D: TRBD1; J: TRBJ2-3; DNA: TGTGCCAGCAGATCCGGACAGGGCGGAACAGATACGCAGTATTTT; CDR3: CASRSGQGGTDTQYF
V: TRBV7-2; size: .; D: TRBD2; J: TRBJ2-1; DNA: TGTGCCAGCAGCCGGGGGCGGGGACTAGCGGGAAGAAATGAGCAGTTCTTC; CDR3: CASSRGRGLAGRNEQFF
V: TRBV5-6; size: .; D: TRBD2; J: TRBJ2-7; DNA: TGTGCCAGCAGCTTGGCCAAGGGACTAGCGGGAGGTTTGCGTGAGCAGTACTTC; CDR3: CASSLAKGLAGGLREQYF
V: TRBV27; size: .; D: .; J: TRBJ1-5; DNA: TGTGCCAGCAGTTCCTTACAGGGAGAGCAGCCCCAGCATTTT; CDR3: CASSSLQGEQPQHF
V: TRBV6-6; size: .; D: TRBD1; J: TRBJ1-5; DNA: TGTGCCAGCAGCCCCAGACAGGGGGCGATTCAGCCCCAGCATTTT; CDR3: CASSPRQGAIQPQHF
V: TRBV2; size: once; D: .; J: TRBJ2-5; DNA: TGTGCCAGTAGCGGAGGAGCGGAGACCCAGTACTTC; CDR3: CASSGGAETQYF
V: TRBV5-8; size: .; D: .; J: TRBJ2-2; DNA: TGTGCCAGCAGCTCGGGACTTATCACCGGGGAGCTGTTTTTT; CDR3: CASSSGLITGELFF
V: TRBV6-1; size: .; D: TRBD1; J: TRBJ1-2; DNA: TGTGCCAGCAGTTTCCCGGGACAGCGTAACTATGGCTACACCTTC; CDR3: CASSFPGQRNYGYTF
V: TRBV27; size: few; D: .; J: TRBJ1-6; DNA: TGTGCCAGCAGAGTGGGGCATTCACCCCTCCACTTT; CDR3: CASRVGHSPLHF
V: TRBV28; size: .; D: .; J: TRBJ2-3; DNA: TGTGCCAGCAGTGGCGGCGGCCTCACAGATACGCAGTATTTT; CDR3: CASSGGGLTDTQYF
V: TRBV5-1; size: .; D: .; J: TRBJ1-2; DNA: TGCGCCAGCAGCTTGGGGCCGTCAGCTAACTATGGCTACACCTTC; CDR3: CASSLGPSANYGYTF
V: TRBV30; size: .; D: .; J: TRBJ1-3; DNA: TGTGCCTGGAGTCGCGATTACTCTGGAAACACCATATATTTT; CDR3: CAWSRDYSGNTIYF
V: TRBV5-4; size: .; D: TRBD1; J: TRBJ1-4; DNA: TGTGCCAGCAGCGGTTCCGGACAGGGTCATGAAAAACTGTTTTTT; CDR3: CASSGSGQGHEKLFF
V: TRBV2; size: once; D: TRBD2; J: TRBJ2-4; DNA: TGTGCCAGCGGGGGGGACCTGGCCAAAAACATTCAGTACTTC; CDR3: CASGGDLAKNIQYF
V: TRBV25-1; size: .; D: .; J: TRBJ1-1; DNA: TGTGCCAGCAGCTCCGGGACAAAGAACACTGAAGCTTTCTTT; CDR3: CASSSGTKNTEAFF
V: TRBV11-2; size: .; D: .; J: TRBJ1-5; DNA: TGTGCCAGCAGCTTAGACGGGGTGAGCAATCAGCCCCAGCATTTT; CDR3: CASSLDGVSNQPQHF
V: TRBV3-1/TRBV3-2; size: .; D: TRBD1; J: TRBJ2-4; DNA: TGTGCCAGCAGCCTACAGGGGGCGGCCAAAAACATTCAGTACTTC; CDR3: CASSLQGAAKNIQYF
V: TRBV4-3; size: .; D: TRBD1; J: TRBJ1-1; DNA: TGCGCCAGCAGCATAGACGGGACAGGGGTGAACACTGAAGCTTTCTTT; CDR3: CASSIDGTGVNTEAFF
V: TRBV15; size: .; D: .; J: TRBJ2-7; DNA: TGTGCCACCAGCAGAGCTGGCGGCAGCTACGAGCAGTACTTC; CDR3: CATSRAGGSYEQYF
V: TRBV6-5; size: .; D: .; J: TRBJ2-3; DNA: TGTGCCAGCAGTTACTCTGGACTGCCGAGCACAGATACGCAGTATTTT; CDR3: CASSYSGLPSTDTQYF
V: TRBV20-1; size: .; D: .; J: TRBJ1-4; DNA: TGCAGTGCTAGTAGGCAGGGAAGGGAAAAACTGTTTTTT; CDR3: CSASRQGREKLFF
V: TRBV11-2; size: .; D: .; J: TRBJ1-5; DNA: TGTGCCAGCAGTCGATCAGGGAACGGGTATAGCAATCAGCCCCAGCATTTT; CDR3: CASSRSGNGYSNQPQHF
V: TRBV6-5; size: .; D: .; J: TRBJ1-5; DNA: TGTGCCAGCAGTTACTCCAGGGGAAGACAGCCCCAGCATTTT; CDR3: CASSYSRGRQPQHF
V: TRBV24-1; size: .; D: TRBD1; J: TRBJ2-7; DNA: TGTGCCACCAGCCTAGGACAGGGGGCGCAGTACTTC; CDR3: CATSLGQGAQYF
V: TRBV28; size: once; D: TRBD2; J: TRBJ2-1; DNA: TGTGCCAGCAGATCACTAGCGGGAGTATACAATGAGCAGTTCTTC; CDR3: CASRSLAGVYNEQFF
V: TRBV12-3/TRBV12-4; size: .; D: TRBD1; J: TRBJ2-7; DNA: TGTGCCAGCGGACAGGTTTCCTACGAGCAGTACTTC; CDR3: CASGQVSYEQYF
V: TRBV30; size: .; D: .; J: TRBJ1-2; DNA: TGTGCCTGGAGTGTTTCCCAGGGAAACGGCTACACCTTC; CDR3: CAWSVSQGNGYTF
V: TRBV29-1; size: .; D: .; J: TRBJ2-1; DNA: TGCAGCGTTCCGACAGGACTTACCCGCTCCTACAATGAGCAGTTCTTC; CDR3: CSVPTGLTRSYNEQFF